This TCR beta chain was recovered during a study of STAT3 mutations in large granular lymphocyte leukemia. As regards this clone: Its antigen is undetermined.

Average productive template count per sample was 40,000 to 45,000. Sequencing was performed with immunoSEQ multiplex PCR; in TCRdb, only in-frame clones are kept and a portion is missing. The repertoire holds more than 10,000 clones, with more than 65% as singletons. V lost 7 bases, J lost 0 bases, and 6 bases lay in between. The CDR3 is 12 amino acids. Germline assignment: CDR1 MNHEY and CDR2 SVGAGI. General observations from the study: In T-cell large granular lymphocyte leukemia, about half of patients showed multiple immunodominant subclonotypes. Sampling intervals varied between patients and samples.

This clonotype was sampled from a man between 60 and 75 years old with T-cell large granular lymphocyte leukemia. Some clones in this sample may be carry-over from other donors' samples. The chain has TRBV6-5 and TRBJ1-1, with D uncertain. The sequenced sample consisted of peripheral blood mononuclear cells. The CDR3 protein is CASKSLNTEAFF. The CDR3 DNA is TGTGCCAGCAAGAGCCTGAACACTGAAGCTTTCTTT.